The present T cell receptor beta chain was sequenced within a study of identical twins (dated by TCRdb to 2016 to 2017). Regarding the study in general: To test whether fetal clonotypes persist, this study deep-sequenced TCR alpha and beta repertoires from monozygotic twins, from unrelated adults of various ages, and from cord blood. Replicate twin experiments were performed at different times using different library preparation protocols to rule out contamination.

All donors were healthy Caucasians. Three pairs of female monozygotic twins, all aged about 18 to 29 years, were included in the twin cohort. Miltenyi CD45RO+ enrichment and human naive T-cell isolation kits were used to isolate memory (CD45RO+) and naive T cells from PBMC. Preparation of the library involved 5' RACE. TCRdb lists the instrument as Illumina HiSeq 2000. Template switching introduced a universal primer binding site; the final cDNA contained a unique molecular identifier, enabling accurate counting of TCR cDNA molecules. First-strand cDNA for TCR alpha and beta chains was synthesized from specific primers in the conserved constant-segment region. To control for contamination, every cDNA library was double barcoded, receiving both a SMART-Mk sample barcode and Illumina barcodes. Two successive PCR steps introduced TruSeq adapter sequences along with Illumina sample barcodes. Sequencing of the TCR alpha and beta cDNA libraries was done on the Illumina HiSeq platform using custom primers. In the paper's pipeline: MiGEC was used to process raw reads and extract unique molecular identifiers, and MiXCR was used to find CDR3 positions. For each individual, recombination models were inferred using an EM algorithm with the repgenHMM and IGoR tools. The analysis of shared clonotypes was done with the tcR package in R, with sharing normalized by the product of cloneset sizes. To study raw recombination without the effects of thymic and clonal selection, out-of-frame nonproductive sequences were analyzed. TCRdb's own reprocessing of the public reads used fastp at Q25 and MiXCR and kept productive beta chains. Merged by CDR3 protein, the rows form single entries marked with the most common genes and DNA. TCRdb, not the authors, supplied the V and J calls. This sample comprises 200,000 to 300,000 distinct CDR3 sequences, roughly an eighth of them detected only once. The top ten clonotypes cover more than 3.5% of the sample.

What the research found in general, with its limitations: Conclusions relied on cross-sectional statistical analysis, since the same donors could not be followed over many years. A weaker excess of twin sharing was found in beta out-of-frame sequences because the signal-to-noise ratio was lowered by fewer shared sequences. Compared with coincidental sharing between unrelated individuals, out-of-frame TCR alpha sequences shared between twins showed an excess of sequences with low generation probability. Invariant T cells such as MAIT and iNKT could partly confound zero-insertion analyses, although diverse VJ usage argued against such confounding for most clonotypes. Abundant cord blood beta clonotypes carried fewer insertions; young adult naive repertoires showed a weaker similar trend, while memory repertoires showed none. Out-of-frame TCR alpha sharing in monozygotic twins was systematically underestimated by recombination models, whereas sharing between unrelated individuals was in agreement with the recombination models.

Trimming at the junction amounts to 5 bases on V and 0 bases on J, and the germline ends lie 8 bases apart. Taken from the germline V gene, the CDR1 and CDR2 loops are SGHVS and FNYEAQ. The CDR3 runs 15 amino acids, cysteine and phenylalanine included. Only the CDR3 DNA is retained, 45 bases long and in frame from the first base. Of note for this clonotype: Which antigen it targets is not known. Per-base quality was not reported, and no clone a single base away is much larger than it.

These data were likewise used in another study, on yellow fever vaccine responses in identical twins. The other study reports the following: According to the authors, in identical twins the way T cells responded to vaccination appeared partly convergent and partly personalized. In the study, vaccine-responding T cell clones were precisely tracked in identical twins.

What was sequenced was memory (CD45RO+) T cells sorted from blood. The sample's cell subset or site label is to be understood as: CD45RO+ enriched T cells. The sequence is built from TRBV7-6 and TRBJ2-6; the D gene remains uncertain. This clonotype originated in a woman younger than 35 in good health. The nucleotide sequence reads as follows: TGTGCCAGCAGCCCGGGTCCCTCTGGGGCCAACGTCCTGACTTTC. It specifies CASSPGPSGANVLTF.